The 7 T cell receptor beta chains given below trace back to one sample, sequenced in a study of T cells after posttransplantation cyclophosphamide. Libraries were prepared by immunoSEQ multiplex PCR; TCRdb keeps only in-frame clonotypes and omits some of them. This repertoire holds some 50,000 clones, and none appear only once. Sequencing input: PBMCs. These receptors all come from a man aged 35 to 55 in good health, CMV-negative, and a related stem cell transplant donor.

In its sample, this clone was seen many times. The CDR3, as DNA: TGCAGCGTTGCAGGGGGCGGTGAAGCTTTCTTT. This gives the protein CSVAGGGEAFF. The V call is TRBV29-1, the J call TRBJ1-1, with 8 bases that match TRBD1. The CDR3 is 11 residues long. The germline V gene has CDR1 SQVTM and CDR2 ANQGSEA. After removal of 4 bases from V and 7 bases from J, the junction contained 2 bases not matched to a gene.

There are many counts of this clone. V and J are TRBV5-1 and TRBJ2-1, with TRBD2 identical over 7 bases. J was trimmed by 8 bases and V by 3 bases; bases with no gene match: 11. Per germline, CDR1 SGHRS and CDR2 YFSETQ. This CDR3 is built from 15 residues. The CDR3 DNA follows: TGCGCCAGCAGCTCTGGGGGAGGGCTCTCTTATGAGCAGTTCTTC. This translates into CASSSGGGLSYEQFF.

This clone was picked up many times. The chain carries TRBV7-2 and TRBJ1-1, with no clear D. Trimming cost V 5 bases and J 0 bases, with 7 bases left between them. The CDR3 has 13 residues. Germline CDR1 is SGHTA and CDR2 is FQGNSA. The CDR3 loop reads CASSPEMNTEAFF. Here the CDR3 DNA reads TGTGCCAGCAGCCCCGAGATGAACACTGAAGCTTTCTTT.

This clone was detected many times. This chain links TRBV4-1 with TRBJ2-1; 11 nucleotides match TRBD2. CDR1 and CDR2 (germline): MGHRA, YSYEKL. Trimming at V came to 0 bases and at J to 10 bases, leaving 20 bases not matched to a gene. CDR3 size: 20 residues. CDR3 nucleotides: TGCGCCAGCAGCCAAGATAGGGGACAGTCGGTGGCTAGCGGGAGGTCAGAGCAGTTCTTC. It translates to CASSQDRGQSVASGRSEQFF.

There are many counts of this clone. The chain combines TRBV5-4 with TRBJ2-1, with 8 bases that match TRBD2. Germline trimming cut 0 bases from V and 7 bases from J; bases unmatched to any gene: 9. The CDR3 has 16 residues. Germline V lookup: CDR1 SGHNT, CDR2 YYREEE (reference sequence). The CDR3 reads CASSLGSGGWRNEQFF. CDR3 in DNA: TGTGCCAGCAGCTTGGGGTCGGGAGGGTGGAGGAATGAGCAGTTCTTC.

The sample holds many counts of this clone. The J gene is TRBJ1-2, the V gene TRBV7-3; 11 bases align to TRBD1. The CDR3 runs 15 residues. Trimming cost V 4 bases and J 2 bases; bases outside gene matches: 3. The germline V gene encodes CDR1 SGHTA and CDR2 FQGTGA. In nucleotides, the CDR3 is TGTGCCAGCAGCTCAGGGACAGGGGGGAACTATGGCTACACCTTC. It specifies CASSSGTGGNYGYTF.

This clone came up many times. This chain uses TRBV5-4 with TRBJ1-5; tentative D call: TRBD1 (5 bases). The CDR3 covers 13 residues. The V gene's germline CDR1 is SGHNT and CDR2 YYREEE (reference sequence). The V end lost 4 bases, the J end lost 4 bases, and 9 bases lay between the germline ends. The CDR3 spells CASSRGLNQPQHF. The DNA for the CDR3 is TGTGCCAGCAGCCGGGGACTGAATCAGCCCCAGCATTTT.